Reported below is one TCR beta chain. Its antigen is currently not known. It has no much larger one-base neighbor in the sample; base qualities were not kept. Inclusive of the bounding cysteine and phenylalanine, the CDR3 is 14 residues long. Only the CDR3 region is kept as DNA, spanning 42 bases read in frame from base 1. V gives up 3 bases and J gives up 9 bases, and the segment between their germline ends measures 18 bases. The germline V gene yields SGHVS for CDR1 and FQNEAQ for CDR2. Donors were a few dozen systemically healthy Caucasian individuals from Russia aged roughly 6 to 95 years. Each donor gave roughly 9.5 milliliters of peripheral blood, collected into EDTA-treated Vacutainer tubes. Ficoll-Paque density-gradient centrifugation was used to isolate PBMCs, with at least 6 million per sample. Total RNA was extracted from PBMCs with Trizol reagent, with at least 5.5 micrograms obtained per sample. The percentages of naive CD45RAhigh/CD27high T cells were determined by flow cytometry on a PBMC aliquot from every donor.

The sample comes from a study of blood T cells in healthy people across ages (dated by TCRdb to between 2014 and 2017). Notes on the research overall: In model experiments, roughly one uniquely barcoded TCR beta cDNA molecule per two T cells was captured by template switching. The study measured age-related changes in TCR beta repertoire diversity using deep sequencing normalized with unique cDNA molecular identifiers. The donors were split into four age groups: young (average around 16 years), middle-aged (around 40), aged (approximately 60) and long-lived (approximately 80). To avoid experimental bias, donors of different ages were distributed randomly across sequencing lanes. Two additional independent replicas of 1 million unique cDNA reads from the same blood draw were analyzed for two donors (one aged 18 to 30 and one aged 80 or older). Broader findings and caveats from the paper: Because profiling used bulk unsorted PBMCs, naive and antigen-experienced compartments could not be compared conclusively. Total diversity estimates from one million sequenced T cells were considered lower bounds and underestimates. As age increased, observed TCR beta diversity per million T cells dropped in a roughly linear way, and a significant reduction was already evident by age 40. There was a strong correlation between observed TCR beta diversity and the percentage of naive T cells measured by flow cytometry. Donor CMV infection status was unknown, potentially confounding age-related changes in expanded clonotypes. Compared with the aged group, the long-lived group had more naive CD4+ T cells, fewer expanded clones and increased TCR diversity, a pattern suggesting age selection.

Libraries were made using 5' RACE. The sequencing machine was an Illumina HiSeq 2500. A second PCR of roughly 7 to 11 cycles was run with a J-beta primer mix and a sample-barcoded 5' primer. Each TCR beta cDNA molecule received a unique molecular identifier from a template-switch 5' adaptor carrying 12 random nucleotides. Each sample yielded at least 3 million CDR3-containing paired-end reads. All of the RNA was converted into first-strand cDNA using the Mint cDNA synthesis kit, with a TRBC-specific oligonucleotide serving as the primer. After uracil-DNA glycosylase treatment, a first 18-cycle PCR used universal primers M1SS and BC2_uni_R on all cDNA. The published analysis was carried out like this. For normalization, 1 million high-quality reads, each with a distinct molecular identifier, were randomly selected from each sample. Instead of being binned into consensus sequences, reads that shared molecular identifiers were thrown out. MiTCR, run with a Q25 quality threshold and the strictest error-elimination algorithm, handled CDR3 identification, clonotype clustering and error correction. Lower-bound total TCR beta diversity was estimated with a nonparametric unseen species model using Euler transformation. TCRdb trimmed the raw reads at Q25, called clones with MiXCR and kept productive beta chains. Every CDR3 protein is listed once, alongside the most common genes and DNA of its rows. TCRdb, not the authors, supplied the V and J calls. The sample data list roughly 1,800,000 distinct CDR3 sequences, and approximately 50% of these were observed just once. Roughly 2% of the sample belongs to the ten largest clones.

The chain joins TRBV7-8 to TRBJ2-7, and TRBD1 may be the D gene, going by 7 matching bases. The source material was blood. This clonotype originated in a woman in her forties in good health. The CDR3 protein: CASSLAGQRTAQYF. The DNA sequence is as follows: TGTGCCAGCAGCTTGGCGGGACAGCGAACGGCGCAGTACTTC.